This is a list of T cell receptor beta chains from one sample in a study of cytomegalovirus exposure and HLA in healthy donors. Clones were read by immunoSEQ multiplex PCR, and TCRdb kept only the in-frame ones, dropping some. This sample has about 160,000 clones, with 65% to 85% found just once. The sample taken for sequencing was PBMCs. These receptors were obtained from a male donor in good health and CMV-seronegative. The CDR3 runs from the conserved cysteine through the conserved F or W. The D gene is left open where the match is weak. Not all rows give a size; the values are once, few, many and, for expanded clones, a class.

>TRBV9|TRBD1|TRBJ2-7|.
CASSRDRASYEQYF
>TRBV19|.|TRBJ1-2|.
CASSSKTGANYGYTF
>TRBV28|TRBD1|TRBJ1-4|.
CATFRDRGREKLFF
>TRBV6-1|.|TRBJ1-5|.
CASSRSVGNQPQHF
>TRBV4-3|.|TRBJ1-2|.
CASSQEVRTAYGYTF
>TRBV19|.|TRBJ1-5|.
CASRGRQINQPQHF
>TRBV5-4|.|TRBJ2-7|.
CASSLDAPSYEQYF
>TRBV2|.|TRBJ2-7|once
CASRGQGSGRLEQYF
>TRBV9|.|TRBJ1-5|.
CASSVGGGGNQPQHF
>TRBV5-1|.|TRBJ1-5|.
CASSSDGDSNQPQHF
>TRBV9|TRBD2|TRBJ2-7|.
CASSVEGRGYEQYF
>TRBV7-2|.|TRBJ1-4|.
CASSLERGAQRKLFF
>TRBV6-6|.|TRBJ2-7|few
CASSYFPRSYEQYF
>TRBV2|TRBD2|TRBJ2-1|.
CASSEQTSGMNEQFF
>TRBV4-2|.|TRBJ1-2|.
CASSQIAGAYGYPF
>TRBV15|TRBD1|TRBJ1-5|.
CATSTDRDSPWGNQPQHF
>TRBV23-1|.|TRBJ2-5|.
CASSHQGARETQYF
>TRBV10-3|TRBD2|TRBJ2-7|.
CAISDLAGGPDEQYF
>TRBV7-2|TRBD2|TRBJ2-7|.
CASSLSTSGRAYEQYF
>TRBV4-2|.|TRBJ2-3|once
CASSASSGNRHTQYF
>TRBV18|.|TRBJ1-5|.
CASSPGALNQPQHF
>TRBV7-2|.|TRBJ2-2|.
CASSPRNSGTGELFF
>TRBV5-4|.|TRBJ2-4|.
CASSFPKTGGGSKNIQYF
>TRBV5-1|TRBD1|TRBJ2-5|.
CASSLAGGQETQYF
>TRBV7-9|TRBD1|TRBJ1-2|.
CASSATGGVRGYTF
>TRBV6-5|TRBD1|TRBJ1-2|.
CASSERDRENGYTF